This T cell receptor beta chain appears in the sequencing data of a study of OX40 agonist ivuxolimab in advanced cancers. Notes on the study in general: Expanded clones were, on average, more numerous among CD8+ T cells than CD4+. Low normalized T-cell clonal expansion was also seen in some nonresponders. Compared with others, partial responders at 0.1-3.0 mg/kg displayed clonal expansion among the lowest.

A remark on this clone: The antigen remains unidentified.

Clones were sequenced by immunoSEQ multiplex PCR, and TCRdb holds only the in-frame ones, with some missing. Counted here are 100,000 or so clones, 75% to 95% occurring once; the ten biggest clones make up approximately 0.31%. CDR1 and CDR2 from the germline V gene are SEHNR and FQNEAQ (reference sequence). Deletions cut 0 bases from V and 3 bases from J, with 9 bases between. This CDR3 is 15 amino acids long. The origin of this receptor is an adult with an advanced solid tumor such as melanoma, head and neck, liver or kidney cancer. The input for sequencing was CD4+ or CD8+ T cells sorted from blood, taken in a trial of the OX40 agonist ivuxolimab. V and J are TRBV7-9 and TRBJ1-3, with D perhaps TRBD1 (6 bases). The CDR3 loop reads CASSLAGGLGNTIYF. In DNA, the CDR3 is TGTGCCAGCAGCTTAGCAGGGGGTCTTGGAAACACCATATATTTT. Full variable domain (remainder filled in from reference TRBV7-9 and TRBJ1-3): DTGVSQNPRHKITKRGQNVTFRCDPISEHNRLYWYRQTLGQGPEFLTYFQNEAQLEKSRLLSDRFSAERPKGSFSTLEIQRTEQGDSAMYLCASSLAGGLGNTIYFGEGSWLTVV.